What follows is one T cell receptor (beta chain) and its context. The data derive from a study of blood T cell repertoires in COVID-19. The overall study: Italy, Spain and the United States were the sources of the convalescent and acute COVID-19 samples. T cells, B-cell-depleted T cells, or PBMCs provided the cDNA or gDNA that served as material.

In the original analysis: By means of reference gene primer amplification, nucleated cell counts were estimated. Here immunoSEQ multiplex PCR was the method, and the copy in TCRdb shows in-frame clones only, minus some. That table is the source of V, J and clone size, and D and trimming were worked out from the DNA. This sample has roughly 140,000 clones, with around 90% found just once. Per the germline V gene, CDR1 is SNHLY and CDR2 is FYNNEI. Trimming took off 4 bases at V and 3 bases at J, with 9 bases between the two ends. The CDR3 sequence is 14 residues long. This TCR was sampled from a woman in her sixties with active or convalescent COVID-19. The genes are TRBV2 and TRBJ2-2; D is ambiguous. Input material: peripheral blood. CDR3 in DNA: TGTGCCAGCAGTGGGGTTGAGGACACCGGGGAGCTGTTTTTT. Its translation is CASSGVEDTGELFF.